The present entry profiles one TCR beta chain with its context. Its antigen is not known. These data originate in a study of identical twins. Study-wide results and limits: While abundant cord blood beta clonotypes carried fewer insertions, memory repertoires showed no such pattern. Twin pairs had excess sharing that was weaker in beta out-of-frame sequences.

MiXCR was run by TCRdb on the 5' RACE reads, yielding one entry per CDR3 protein. The sample has roughly 1,500,000 distinct CDR3 sequences, about 31% seen once; the top ten hold around 0.3%. CDR1 SGHDT and CDR2 YYEEEE come from the germline V gene. This CDR3 contains 17 residues. V was shortened by 2 bases and J by 0 bases, with 12 bases between the two germline ends. This clonotype was sampled from a newborn girl in good health. V usage is TRBV5-6 and J usage is TRBJ2-6; TRBD1 is a possible D gene (5 bases). The sample was cord blood. This CDR3 reads CASSFRSGPSGANVLTF. The CDR3 DNA reads as TGTGCCAGCAGCTTCAGGTCAGGGCCCTCTGGGGCCAACGTCCTGACTTTC.